This is a list of T cell receptor beta chains from one sample in a study of blood T cell repertoires in COVID-19. TCRdb keeps only in-frame clones here, not all; method: immunoSEQ multiplex PCR. The table lists about 230,000 clones, 80% to 90% of them singletons. What was sequenced was peripheral blood. These TCRs come from a woman aged 40-49 years who had recovered from COVID-19. Each CDR3 is given with its conserved first and last residue. The D gene is left open where the match is weak. Part of the rows lack a size; the others show once, few, many or a class for expanded clones.

abundance	d_gene	v_gene	j_gene	CDR3aa	CDR3nt
NA	NA	TRBV7-9	TRBJ1-1	CASSLDLTDWSVNTEAFF	TGTGCCAGCAGCTTAGATCTAACCGATTGGTCCGTGAACACTGAAGCTTTCTTT
NA	NA	TRBV6-1	TRBJ2-4	CASSEALGGRNIQYF	TGTGCCAGCAGTGAAGCGCTTGGCGGCAGAAACATTCAGTACTTC
NA	TRBD1	TRBV18	TRBJ2-1	CASSSPGTGGLNEQFF	TGTGCCAGCTCATCTCCCGGGACAGGGGGGCTCAATGAGCAGTTCTTC
once	NA	TRBV12-3/TRBV12-4	TRBJ1-2	CASSFGWNYGYTF	TGTGCCAGCAGTTTCGGGTGGAACTATGGCTACACCTTC
once	NA	TRBV7-2	TRBJ1-4	CASSATRGNEKLFF	TGTGCCAGCAGCGCGACTCGGGGTAATGAAAAACTGTTTTTT
NA	TRBD2	TRBV2	TRBJ2-7	CASRLAGNSYEQYF	TGTGCCAGCCGACTAGCGGGGAACTCCTACGAGCAGTACTTC
NA	NA	TRBV7-8	TRBJ1-6	CASSLVRGTNSPLHF	TGTGCCAGCAGCTTAGTGAGGGGGACTAATTCACCCCTCCACTTT
few	NA	TRBV2	TRBJ2-7	CASSDPRQGSSYEQYF	TGTGCCAGCAGTGATCCCCGCCAGGGATCTTCCTACGAGCAGTACTTC
NA	NA	TRBV2	TRBJ2-4	CASSEALQGPENKNIQYF	TGTGCCAGCAGTGAAGCGCTTCAGGGGCCTGAGAACAAAAACATTCAGTACTTC
NA	NA	TRBV2	TRBJ2-7	CASKLNGGSYEQYF	TGTGCCAGCAAACTGAACGGGGGTTCCTACGAGCAGTACTTC
many	NA	TRBV7-9	TRBJ2-1	CASSKQGNEGNEQFF	TGTGCCAGCAGCAAACAGGGAAATGAGGGCAATGAGCAGTTCTTC
many	NA	TRBV4-3	TRBJ1-5	CASSPYGDSNQPQHF	TGCGCCAGCAGCCCATACGGGGATAGCAATCAGCCCCAGCATTTT
NA	TRBD2	TRBV5-8	TRBJ2-2	CASSSGTSGAVTGELFF	TGTGCCAGCAGCTCAGGGACTAGCGGGGCAGTCACCGGGGAGCTGTTTTTT
once	NA	TRBV6-5	TRBJ2-5	CASTPGFREQETQYF	TGTGCCAGCACCCCAGGTTTCAGGGAACAAGAGACCCAGTACTTC
NA	NA	TRBV18	TRBJ1-5	CASSPERSQPQHF	TGTGCCAGCTCACCAGAGAGGAGTCAGCCCCAGCATTTT
NA	NA	TRBV11-3	TRBJ1-6	CASSSDISSPLHF	TGTGCCAGCAGCTCGGACATTTCTTCACCCCTCCACTTT
NA	NA	TRBV6-2/TRBV6-3	TRBJ1-1	CASSYSIFSPTGTNTEAFF	TGTGCCAGCAGTTACTCCATCTTCTCCCCGACAGGCACGAACACTGAAGCTTTCTTT
few	TRBD1	TRBV28	TRBJ1-5	CASQTGTADQPQHF	TGTGCCAGCCAGACCGGGACAGCAGACCAGCCCCAGCATTTT
NA	TRBD2	TRBV19	TRBJ2-1	CASWAGGYNEQFF	TGTGCCAGTTGGGCGGGGGGATACAATGAGCAGTTCTTC
NA	NA	TRBV2	TRBJ1-1	CASSEARDTEAFF	TGTGCCAGCAGTGAAGCGCGTGACACTGAAGCTTTCTTT
NA	TRBD1	TRBV11-3	TRBJ2-7	CASSLGGQLYEQYF	TGTGCCAGCAGCTTAGGGGGACAGCTCTACGAGCAGTACTTC
once	TRBD1	TRBV5-1	TRBJ1-1	CASSLQGGNTEAFF	TGCGCCAGCAGCCTTCAGGGGGGGAACACTGAAGCTTTCTTT
NA	NA	TRBV3-1/TRBV3-2	TRBJ1-2	CASSQGAGFGGYTF	TGTGCCAGCAGCCAAGGGGCGGGGTTCGGAGGCTACACCTTC
NA	TRBD1	TRBV19	TRBJ1-4	CASSRTGTGSTTNEKLFF	TGTGCCAGTAGCCGAACCGGGACAGGCAGCACAACTAATGAAAAACTGTTTTTT
NA	NA	TRBV5-4	TRBJ2-3	CASSPGGASTDTQYF	TGTGCCAGCAGCCCCGGAGGAGCTAGCACAGATACGCAGTATTTT
NA	NA	TRBV6-5	TRBJ2-6	CASSYYNSGANVLTF	TGTGCCAGCAGTTACTACAACTCTGGGGCCAACGTCCTGACTTTC
few	NA	TRBV7-8	TRBJ1-2	CASSLNTPEGYTF	TGTGCCAGCAGCCTGAACACACCCGAAGGCTACACCTTC
NA	NA	TRBV18	TRBJ2-7	CASSSSSYEQYF	TGTGCCAGCTCATCGTCCTCCTACGAGCAGTACTTC
NA	TRBD2	TRBV5-1	TRBJ2-1	CASSFMTSEAYNEQFF	TGCGCCAGCAGCTTCATGACTAGCGAGGCCTACAATGAGCAGTTCTTC
NA	NA	TRBV21-1	TRBJ1-4	CASSKAKAGLDEKLFF	TGTGCCAGCAGCAAGGCTAAAGCAGGGTTAGATGAAAAACTGTTTTTT
NA	NA	TRBV18	TRBJ2-7	CASSPISAGSSYSYEQYF	TGTGCCAGCTCGCCGATTTCCGCGGGATCGTCCTACTCCTACGAGCAGTACTTC
NA	TRBD2	TRBV4-1	TRBJ2-3	CASSLASGGGTDTQYF	TGCGCCAGCAGCCTAGCTAGCGGGGGGGGCACAGATACGCAGTATTTT
NA	NA	TRBV30	TRBJ2-3	CAWYRGTTDTQYF	TGTGCCTGGTACCGGGGGACCACAGATACGCAGTATTTT
NA	TRBD1	TRBV5-1	TRBJ1-1	CASRITGGFDIEAFF	TGCGCCAGCAGGATAACAGGGGGGTTTGATATAGAAGCTTTCTTT
NA	TRBD1	TRBV12-3/TRBV12-4	TRBJ1-2	CASRKGQFYGYTF	TGTGCCAGCAGGAAGGGACAGTTCTATGGCTACACCTTC
few	NA	TRBV7-2	TRBJ2-7	CASSPRGSAHEQYF	TGTGCCAGCAGCCCGCGGGGCAGCGCCCACGAGCAGTACTTC
NA	TRBD1	TRBV6-5	TRBJ1-6	CASSFTGGEINSPLHF	TGTGCCAGCAGTTTCACAGGGGGCGAAATTAATTCACCCCTCCACTTT
NA	TRBD1	TRBV19	TRBJ2-5	CASGGTGEETQYF	TGTGCCTCTGGGGGGACAGGGGAAGAGACCCAGTACTTC
NA	TRBD2	TRBV6-2/TRBV6-3	TRBJ2-1	CASSSGGPVNEQFF	TGTGCCAGCAGTTCGGGGGGGCCGGTCAATGAGCAGTTCTTC
few	NA	TRBV6-1	TRBJ2-7	CASSEAWGGTGSYEQYF	TGTGCCAGCAGTGAAGCTTGGGGGGGGACAGGTTCCTACGAGCAGTACTTC
NA	TRBD1	TRBV23-1	TRBJ1-5	CASSQSDRGNQPQHF	TGCGCCAGCAGTCAATCAGACAGGGGGAATCAGCCCCAGCATTTT
NA	NA	TRBV19	TRBJ1-5	CASSNEGAPTNQPQHF	TGTGCCAGTAGTAATGAAGGGGCCCCGACAAATCAGCCCCAGCATTTT
NA	TRBD1	TRBV6-5	TRBJ2-7	CASSTGTGGREQYF	TGTGCCAGCAGTACCGGGACAGGGGGCCGCGAGCAGTACTTC
NA	TRBD1	TRBV7-8	TRBJ1-2	CASSLQGALGYTF	TGTGCCAGCAGCTTACAGGGGGCGCTTGGCTACACCTTC
NA	NA	TRBV6-2/TRBV6-3	TRBJ2-1	CASSYGQYNEQFF	TGTGCCAGCAGTTACGGTCAGTACAATGAGCAGTTCTTC
once	NA	TRBV7-8	TRBJ2-3	CASTSTYLDTQYF	TGTGCCAGCACCTCGACTTATCTAGATACGCAGTATTTT
NA	TRBD2	TRBV3-1/TRBV3-2	TRBJ2-5	CASSQDSSGGAWETQYF	TGTGCCAGCAGCCAAGATTCAAGCGGGGGGGCCTGGGAGACCCAGTACTTC
few	NA	TRBV5-1	TRBJ2-2	CASSKGSGMNTGELFF	TGCGCCAGCAGCAAGGGCTCGGGGATGAACACCGGGGAGCTGTTTTTT
NA	NA	TRBV27	TRBJ2-1	CASSQVRNEQFF	TGTGCCAGCAGCCAGGTCCGCAATGAGCAGTTCTTC
NA	NA	TRBV30	TRBJ1-3	CAWDSSGNTIYF	TGTGCCTGGGACAGCTCTGGAAACACCATATATTTT
NA	TRBD1	TRBV4-1	TRBJ1-1	CASSRDRENTEAFF	TGCGCCAGCAGCCGCGACAGGGAGAACACTGAAGCTTTCTTT
NA	TRBD1	TRBV11-3	TRBJ2-7	CASSIGQGISYEQYF	TGTGCCAGCAGCATTGGACAGGGTATTTCCTACGAGCAGTACTTC
NA	NA	TRBV6-1	TRBJ2-7	CASSERGWGPSYEQYF	TGTGCCAGCAGTGAACGCGGTTGGGGGCCGTCCTACGAGCAGTACTTC
NA	NA	TRBV10-3	TRBJ2-7	CAISAGYEQYF	TGTGCCATCAGTGCCGGTTACGAGCAGTACTTC
NA	TRBD1	TRBV27	TRBJ2-6	CASAWDRFSGANVLTF	TGTGCCAGCGCCTGGGACAGATTCTCTGGGGCCAACGTCCTGACTTTC
once	NA	TRBV7-8	TRBJ2-5	CAGAAGRGETQYF	TGTGCCGGAGCCGCCGGCAGGGGAGAGACCCAGTACTTC
NA	NA	TRBV13	TRBJ1-4	CASSLFSGGQNEKLFF	TGTGCCAGCAGCTTATTTTCGGGGGGCCAAAATGAAAAACTGTTTTTT
few	NA	TRBV7-6	TRBJ1-1	CASSLALGGMNTEAFF	TGTGCCAGCAGCTTAGCGCTTGGGGGGATGAACACTGAAGCTTTCTTT
NA	NA	TRBV6-2/TRBV6-3	TRBJ2-3	CASSYGRLGSDTQYF	TGTGCCAGCAGTTACGGTCGACTAGGATCAGATACGCAGTATTTT